A selection of T cell receptor beta chains follows, all from one sample in a study of preoperative IRX-2 immunotherapy in early breast cancer. TCRdb keeps only in-frame clones here, not all; method: immunoSEQ multiplex PCR. The table records 20,000 to 30,000 clones, approximately 92% of them present only once. Sequenced here: tumor tissue, sampled after IRX-2 immunotherapy. The receptors stem from a human donor with breast cancer. Each CDR3 is given without its conserved first and last residue. Fields, in order: CDR3 protein, D gene, J gene, V gene. D genes are given only for firm matches.

ASSLTGRTEAF	NA	TRBJ1-1	TRBV11-3
ASSTSGRADTQY	TRBD2	TRBJ2-3	TRBV5-1
ASSLTSTNEKLF	NA	TRBJ1-4	TRBV9
ASSTQGTSWAETQY	NA	TRBJ2-5	TRBV7-2
ASSGRQVHSNQPQH	NA	TRBJ1-5	TRBV28
ASSWTSGSYEQY	TRBD2	TRBJ2-7	TRBV5-6
ASPAFYGYT	NA	TRBJ1-2	TRBV2
SVEEPRVQGDSQNEKLF	TRBD1	TRBJ1-4	TRBV29-1
ASSLPAGGTDTQY	TRBD2	TRBJ2-3	TRBV5-4
ASSISSGWEQY	NA	TRBJ2-7	TRBV7-2
ASSWQGFHEQY	NA	TRBJ2-7	TRBV6-5
ASRDSSYEQY	NA	TRBJ2-7	TRBV6-1
ASSVESTGGINEQF	TRBD1	TRBJ2-1	TRBV19
ASSSGQGNTGELF	TRBD1	TRBJ2-2	TRBV28
ASMGGTANTEAF	NA	TRBJ1-1	TRBV2
AWQTQREETQY	NA	TRBJ2-5	TRBV30
ASTRNSNNSPLH	NA	TRBJ1-6	TRBV27
ASNPQLEGGGSPLH	NA	TRBJ1-6	TRBV4-3
ATSTIGRGWTNEKLF	NA	TRBJ1-4	TRBV15
ASSEGQGPYEQY	NA	TRBJ2-7	TRBV10-1
ASSLDGDYEQY	NA	TRBJ2-7	TRBV4-3
ATSGPGTPTYEQY	NA	TRBJ2-7	TRBV15
ASLRGLQETQY	NA	TRBJ2-5	TRBV28
ASSSNIRGETDTQY	TRBD2	TRBJ2-3	TRBV7-9